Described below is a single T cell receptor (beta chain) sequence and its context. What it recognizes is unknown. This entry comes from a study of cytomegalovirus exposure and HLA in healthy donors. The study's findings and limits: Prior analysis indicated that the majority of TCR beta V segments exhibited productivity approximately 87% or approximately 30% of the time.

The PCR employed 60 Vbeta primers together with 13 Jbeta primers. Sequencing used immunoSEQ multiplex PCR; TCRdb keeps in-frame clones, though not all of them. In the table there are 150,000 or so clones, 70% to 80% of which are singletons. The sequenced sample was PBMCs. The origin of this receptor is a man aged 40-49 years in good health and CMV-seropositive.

The CDR3: CASTLSRGGNTGELFF. The CDR3, as DNA: TGTGCCAGTACCCTATCTAGGGGCGGAAACACCGGGGAGCTGTTTTTT. The chain couples TRBV19 to TRBJ2-2, with D possibly being TRBD1 (5 bases). Trimming took 7 bases from V and 2 from J, leaving 17 bases between them. The CDR3 is 16 amino acids. The germline gives CDR1 LNHDA, CDR2 SQIVND (reference sequence).